The 22 T cell receptor beta chains below were found in one sample sequenced in a study of shared clonotypes between healthy human individuals. Clones were read by immunoSEQ multiplex PCR, and TCRdb kept only the in-frame ones, dropping some. The sample includes about 2.4 million clones, more than 85% of them seen just once. Sequencing was carried out using naive CD4+ T cells from PBMCs. Stated subset: CD45RA+ positively selected. The source of these receptors is a man younger than 35 in good health. Some clones in this sample may be carry-over from other donors' samples.

Regarding this clone: The same CDR3 can be traced to other DNA sequences in this sample. The rearrangement uses TRBV28 and TRBJ2-7; D gene unclear. There are 13 residues in the CDR3. With 6 bases removed from V and 1 base from J, the gap between germline ends came to 10 bases. The germline CDR1 and CDR2 sequences are MDHEN and SYDVKM. The CDR3 DNA sequence: TGTGCCAGCAGGCCGGGCCTATCCTACGAGCAGTACTTC. It is translated as CASRPGLSYEQYF. Full variable domain (remainder filled in from reference TRBV28 and TRBJ2-7): DVKVTQSSRYLVKRTGEKVFLECVQDMDHENMFWYRQDPGLGLRLIYFSYDVKMKEKGDIPEGYSVSREKKERFSLILESASTNQTSMYLCASRPGLSYEQYFGPGTRLTVT.

This clone appeared a single time. The chain combines TRBV6-4 with TRBJ1-5; 8 positions match TRBD1. CDR1 and CDR2 (germline): MRHNA, SNTAGT. The CDR3 runs to 17 residues. The trim removed 6 bases at V and 6 bases at J, leaving 16 bases unmatched. CDR3 DNA: TGTGCCAGCAGCCTCGTAGTGGACAGGGAATCCGGTCAGCCCCAGCATTTT. Its protein is CASSLVVDRESGQPQHF.

V is TRBV19 and J is TRBJ1-5; D gene ambiguous. The ends were cut back, 9 bases at V and 2 bases at J, with 20 bases in the middle. The CDR3 totals 16 residues. Germline assignment: CDR1 LNHDA and CDR2 SQIVND (reference sequence). The CDR3 spells CASIETGGRGNQPQHF. The CDR3 DNA is TGTGCCAGCATAGAAACGGGTGGTCGTGGCAATCAGCCCCAGCATTTT.

The V and J genes are TRBV7-7 and TRBJ2-5, with TRBD2 matching over 9 bases. There are 18 residues in the CDR3. The V segment lost 5 bases and the J segment 2 bases; nucleotides outside the gene matches: 15. CDR1 and CDR2 from the germline V gene are SSHAT and FNYEAQ (reference sequence). The DNA of the CDR3 is TGTGCCAGCAGCCCCGGGACTAGCCCAACACCGCCTCAAGAGACCCAGTACTTC. This translates into CASSPGTSPTPPQETQYF.

As for this clone: The same CDR3 arises from other DNA sequences in this sample as well. This rearrangement joins TRBV20-1 to TRBJ2-5; D is unresolved. The CDR3 extends over 11 amino acids. CDR1 and CDR2 from the germline V gene are DFQATT and SNEGSKA (reference sequence). V was shortened by 6 bases and J by 2 bases, with 7 bases between the two germline ends. The CDR3 DNA reads TGCAGTGCCCAAGCGCAAGAGACCCAGTACTTC. Residues: CSAQAQETQYF.

This rearrangement joins TRBV29-1 to TRBJ1-4; no clear D. CDR1 and CDR2 from the germline V gene are SQVTM and ANQGSEA. V lost 2 bases to trimming and J lost 4 bases, with 8 bases between them. This CDR3 comprises 13 residues. Here the CDR3 reads CSVEYTDNEKLFF. The DNA for the CDR3 is TGCAGCGTTGAATACACCGATAATGAAAAACTGTTTTTT.

The chain carries TRBV6-5 and TRBJ1-6; no firm D call. Per germline, CDR1 MNHEY and CDR2 SVGAGI. The CDR3 totals 13 residues. V was shortened by 7 bases and J by 6 bases, with 10 bases between the two germline ends. The CDR3, as DNA: TGTGCCAGCACAGGCAGATCTAATTCACCCCTCCACTTT. It codes for CASTGRSNSPLHF.

The rearrangement links TRBV28 to TRBJ2-1; D might be TRBD1 (6 bases). Germline V gives CDR1 MDHEN, CDR2 SYDVKM. The CDR3 spans 15 residues. V was shortened by 3 bases and J by 1 base, with 10 bases between the two germline ends. The CDR3 loop reads CASSFNRGSYNEQFF. The CDR3 bases are TGTGCCAGCAGTTTTAATAGGGGGTCCTACAATGAGCAGTTCTTC.

This chain links TRBV25-1 with TRBJ2-7, with 8 bases fitting TRBD2. Germline V CDR1 and CDR2: MGHDK, SYGVNS. Trimming cost V 1 base and J 6 bases; bases outside gene matches: 5. The CDR3 consists of 14 residues. CDR3 amino acids: CASSESGGRVEQYF. The CDR3 DNA reads TGTGCCAGCAGTGAATCGGGGGGGCGCGTCGAGCAGTACTTC.

Comments on this clone: Other nucleotide sequences from this sample produce the same CDR3. The chain is built from TRBV18 and TRBJ2-7, with D perhaps TRBD2 (6 bases). With 3 bases removed from V and 0 bases from J, the gap between germline ends came to 9 bases. The CDR3 runs 14 residues. Germline V gene data show CDR1 as KGHSH and CDR2 as LQKENI. The chain's CDR3 is CASSPTTSSYEQYF. Here the CDR3 DNA reads TGTGCCAGCTCACCTACGACTAGCTCCTACGAGCAGTACTTC.

As for this clone: Other DNA sequences from this sample encode an identical CDR3 as well. The CDR3 spells CAISPGQIQETQYF. The CDR3 region has the DNA TGTGCCATCAGTCCGGGACAGATCCAAGAGACCCAGTACTTC. This sequence joins TRBV10-3 and TRBJ2-5; 7 bases are shared with TRBD1. This CDR3 contains 14 residues. After removal of 5 bases from V and 1 base from J, the junction contained 4 bases not matched to a gene. In germline, CDR1 is ENHRY, CDR2 SYGVKD.

The rearrangement links TRBV15 to TRBJ1-2, with D unresolved. V was pared by 0 bases and J by 4 bases, with 12 bases between. Germline V gene sequence: CDR1 LNHNV, CDR2 YYDKDF (reference sequence). The CDR3 is 15 amino acids. The CDR3 sequence is CATSRDAGKGYGYTF. The DNA for the CDR3 is TGTGCCACCAGCAGAGATGCGGGGAAAGGCTATGGCTACACCTTC.

J is TRBJ2-4 and V is TRBV15; D might be TRBD2 (5 bases). V lost 5 bases, J lost 4 bases, and 12 bases lay in between. This CDR3 is 14 amino acids long. Germline loops: CDR1 LNHNV, CDR2 YYDKDF (reference sequence). In DNA form, the CDR3 reads TGTGCCACCAGCTACCTGGGAGAGAAAAACATTCAGTACTTC. Protein product: CATSYLGEKNIQYF. Using reference TRBV15 and TRBJ2-4 for the parts outside the CDR3, the full variable domain is DAMVIQNPRYQVTQFGKPVTLSCSQTLNHNVMYWYQQKSSQAPKLLFHYYDKDFNNEADTPDNFQSRRPNTSFCFLDIRSPGLGDTAMYLCATSYLGEKNIQYFGAGTRLSVL.

In this sample, this clone turned up once. The V and J genes are TRBV6-5 and TRBJ2-3, with D unclear. This CDR3 comprises 13 residues. Germline V gene lookup returns CDR1 MNHEY and CDR2 SVGAGI. V lost 7 bases and J lost 1, with 9 bases in between. CDR3: CASIVPGTDTQYF. CDR3 coding DNA: TGTGCCAGCATCGTGCCGGGCACAGATACGCAGTATTTT.

This clone has only a few counts. The rearrangement uses TRBV2 and TRBJ2-2; possible D gene TRBD2, 6 bases. V dropped 4 bases and J dropped 5 bases, with 14 bases sitting between them. CDR1 and CDR2 from the germline V gene are SNHLY and FYNNEI. CDR3 size: 15 residues. In DNA, the CDR3 is TGTGCCAGCAGTGGGTTAGCGGATGGAACCGGGGAGCTGTTTTTT. This gives the protein CASSGLADGTGELFF.

About this clone itself: The junction and the germline gene differ at one end; a read error may be behind it. The chain joins TRBV9 to TRBJ2-3; no clear D. Per germline, CDR1 SGDLS and CDR2 YYNGEE. The CDR3 extends over 16 amino acids. The DNA of the CDR3 is TGTGCCAGCAGTGTAGGCTCCCGTGGGCGCACAGATACGCAGTATTTT. Translated: CASSVGSRGRTDTQYF.

The J gene is TRBJ1-2, the V gene TRBV6-6; 9 bases match TRBD1. Per the germline V gene, CDR1 is MNHNY and CDR2 is SVGAGI (reference sequence). Trimming cost V 6 bases and J 7 bases; bases outside gene matches: 9. The CDR3 covers 14 residues. The CDR3 reads CASRSPGQGIGYTF. The CDR3 nucleotides are TGTGCCAGCAGATCCCCGGGACAGGGTATTGGCTACACCTTC.

The CDR3 loop is CASSLEWAGAYEQYF. CDR3 in DNA: TGTGCCAGCAGCTTAGAATGGGCGGGAGCCTACGAGCAGTACTTC. The chain uses TRBV11-2 and TRBJ2-7, with 7 positions matching TRBD2. CDR3 size: 15 residues. Germline-derived CDR1 and CDR2 are SGHAT and FQNNGV. Trimming removed 0 bases from V and 2 bases from J; junction bases left unmatched: 4.

The V and J genes are TRBV6-5 and TRBJ2-7; TRBD1 might be the D (6 bases). V gave up 2 bases and J gave up 5 bases, with 16 bases separating them. This CDR3 is 15 amino acids long. The germline CDR1 and CDR2 sequences are MNHEY and SVGAGI. The CDR3 region is CASSYRVGARDEQYF. The CDR3 DNA reads as TGTGCCAGCAGTTACCGTGTGGGGGCTCGGGACGAGCAGTACTTC.

This rearrangement joins TRBV28 to TRBJ2-5; 8 nucleotides agree with TRBD2. V lost 5 bases to trimming and J lost 0 bases; unmatched junction nucleotides: 5. Germline lookup yields CDR1 MDHEN and CDR2 SYDVKM. The CDR3 loop spans 15 amino acids. Here the CDR3 DNA reads TGTGCCAGCAGTAGTAGCGGGACGTACCAAGAGACCCAGTACTTC. Amino acids: CASSSSGTYQETQYF.

The chain recombines TRBV9 with TRBJ1-3; the D is unclear. V was trimmed by 3 bases and J by 2 bases, leaving 18 bases between them. From germline, CDR1 is SGDLS and CDR2 YYNGEE. The CDR3 extends over 17 amino acids. In DNA form, the CDR3 reads TGTGCCAGCAGCGCTCAGCAGTCCCGACTACCTGGAAACACCATATATTTT. This codes for CASSAQQSRLPGNTIYF.

Concerning this clone itself: Other DNA sequences in this sample translate to the same CDR3. V usage is TRBV15 and J usage is TRBJ2-3; perhaps TRBD2 as D (7 bases). V was shortened by 1 base and J by 4 bases, with 9 bases between the two germline ends. Germline CDR1 is LNHNV and CDR2 is YYDKDF (reference sequence). This CDR3 comprises 14 residues. In DNA, the CDR3 is TGTGCCACCAGCAGAGGGGGGGGCGCAGATACGCAGTATTTT. This translates into CATSRGGGADTQYF.